One sample yielded the 5 T cell receptor beta chains listed below, sequenced in a study of vaccination and CD4 T cells after COVID-19 (dated by TCRdb to between 2021 and 2024). The treatment or condition tag for this specimen amounts to: roughly ten-day PBMC culture with coronavirus spike peptide pools or control peptides (ViraFEST assay). The library was obtained by PCR. TCRdb records Illumina iSeq 100 as the sequencer. TCR sequencing of DNA from cultured CD4+ T cells used the Oncomine TCR Beta short-read assay at the Johns Hopkins FTIC core. TCRdb applied fastp at Q25 and MiXCR to the public reads, then kept only in-frame beta chains. CDR3 protein sequences are deduplicated, and each keeps its most common genes and DNA. The sample table lists roughly 3,500 distinct CDR3 sequences, approximately 16% of them with a count of one. The ten biggest clones cover approximately 14% of the sample. These TCRs are of unknown antigen specificity.

Sequences were obtained from CD4+ T cells from blood, cultured in vitro. These receptors all come from a human donor who had recovered from COVID-19.

The chain is built from TRBV12-5 and TRBJ2-3; the match to TRBD1 covers 9 bases. Trimming took 4 bases from V and 0 from J; bases not matched to a gene: 5. This CDR3 spans 16 amino acids. Germline-derived CDR1 and CDR2 are LGHNT and FRNRAP. For the CDR3, the DNA is TGTGCTAGTGGTTCGGACAGGGGTAAGAGCACAGATACGCAGTATTTT. Protein: CASGSDRGKSTDTQYF.

This clonotype turned up a few times. The chain uses TRBV5-8 and TRBJ1-1, with D uncertain. Trimming removed 5 bases from V and 0 bases from J, with 17 bases in between. CDR3 length: 16 residues. Germline CDR1 reads SGHTS; CDR2 reads YDEGEE. The CDR3 DNA is TGTGCCAGCAGTCGCGGGTTTCGGCCGATGAACACTGAAGCTTTCTTT. This gives the protein CASSRGFRPMNTEAFF.

In its sample, this clonotype was seen a few times. CDR3 in amino acids: CASSLAGAQETQYF. The CDR3 nucleotides are TGCGCCAGCAGCTTGGCCGGGGCTCAAGAGACCCAGTACTTC. The V gene is TRBV5-1, the J gene TRBJ2-5; the D gene could be TRBD1 or TRBD2 (5 bases each). The CDR3 sequence is 14 residues long. V was pared by 0 bases and J by 2 bases, with 8 bases between. Looked up from germline, CDR1 is SGHRS and CDR2 is YFSETQ.

This clonotype was counted a few times. This chain connects TRBV5-6 to TRBJ2-7; D remains unclear. This CDR3 has 15 residues. The germline V gene encodes CDR1 SGHDT and CDR2 YYEEEE. V dropped 4 bases and J dropped 0 bases, with 14 bases sitting between them. The CDR3 DNA reads TGTGCCAGCAGCCCTACCCTGGGCATCTCCTACGAGCAGTACTTC. It encodes CASSPTLGISYEQYF.

This clonotype was observed a single time. The conserved phenylalanine or tryptophan is not found at the CDR3 terminus, so this likely reflects a read error. The chain carries TRBV18 and TRBJ2-1; 12 nucleotides agree with TRBD2. This CDR3 comprises 17 residues. Germline V lookup: CDR1 KGHSH, CDR2 LQKENI. Trimming at V came to 1 base and at J to 7 bases, leaving 8 bases not matched to a gene. CDR3 nucleotide sequence: TGTGCCAGCTCACCACTAATCCCTAGCGGGGGGGCGAATGAGCAGTTCATC. The encoded protein is CASSPLIPSGGANEQFI.